Included here is one TCR beta chain sequence, with context. There are 17 residues in the CDR3. Germline CDR1 reads LGHNA; CDR2 reads YSLEER. V shed 1 base and J shed 8 bases, with 20 bases lying between them. This specimen belongs to a study of blood T cell repertoires in COVID-19. Study information: Sites in the United States, Italy and Spain provided acute and convalescent COVID-19 samples. From T cells, B-cell-depleted T cells, or PBMCs came the material, which was cDNA or gDNA.

In the study's own analysis: The assay estimated nucleated cells by amplifying reference gene primers. Sequencing was performed with immunoSEQ multiplex PCR; in TCRdb, only in-frame clones are kept and a portion is missing. The V and J calls and clone size come from that table; D and trimming were worked out from the DNA. The sample includes fewer than 300,000 clones, roughly 80% seen only once; the top ten take more than 8%. The sequenced sample was peripheral blood. The chain joins TRBV4-3 to TRBJ1-4; D is perhaps TRBD1 (5 bases). This TCR was sampled from a woman in her 50s who had recovered from COVID-19. This CDR3 is CASSQGEWEGRAEKLFF. In DNA form, the CDR3 reads TGCGCCAGCAGCCAAGGCGAGTGGGAGGGGCGGGCAGAAAAACTGTTTTTT.